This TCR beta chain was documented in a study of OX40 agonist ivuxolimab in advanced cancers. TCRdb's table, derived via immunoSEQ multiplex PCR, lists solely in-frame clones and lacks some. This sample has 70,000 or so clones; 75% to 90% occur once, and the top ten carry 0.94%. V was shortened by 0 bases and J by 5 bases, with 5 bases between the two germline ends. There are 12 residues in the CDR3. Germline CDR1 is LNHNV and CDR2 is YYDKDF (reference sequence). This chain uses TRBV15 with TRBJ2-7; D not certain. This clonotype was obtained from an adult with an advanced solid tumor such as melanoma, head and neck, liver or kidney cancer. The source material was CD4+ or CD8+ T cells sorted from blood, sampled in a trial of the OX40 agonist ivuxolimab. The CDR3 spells CATSRDGHEQYF. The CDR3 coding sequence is TGTGCCACCAGCAGAGATGGCCACGAGCAGTACTTC. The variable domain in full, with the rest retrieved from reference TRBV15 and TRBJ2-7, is DAMVIQNPRYQVTQFGKPVTLSCSQTLNHNVMYWYQQKSSQAPKLLFHYYDKDFNNEADTPDNFQSRRPNTSFCFLDIRSPGLGDTAMYLCATSRDGHEQYFGPGTRLTVT.